These 32 T cell receptor beta chains share one sample of origin, sequenced in a study of blood T cells in healthy people across ages. Primed by a sample-barcoded 5' primer and a J-beta primer mix, a second PCR proceeded for about 7 to 11 cycles. One entry per CDR3 protein, called by TCRdb with MiXCR from the 5' RACE reads. The table has more than 800,000 distinct CDR3 sequences, under 35% seen once. The source material was blood. These receptors all stem from a woman at least 80 years old in good health.

This clonotype was seen ten or more times. The rearrangement links TRBV20-1 to TRBJ2-3; possible D gene TRBD2, 6 bases. CDR1 is DFQATT, CDR2 SNEGSKA, per germline (reference sequence). This CDR3 is 13 amino acids long. Trimming pared 5 bases from V and 2 bases from J, leaving 11 bases between. CDR3 sequence: CSAPRLDTDTQYF. In DNA, the CDR3 is TGCAGTGCTCCCCGACTAGACACAGATACGCAGTATTTT.

This clonotype has just a few counts. The rearrangement uses TRBV10-3 and TRBJ1-2; tentatively, D is TRBD1 (6 bases). V was trimmed by 2 bases and J by 5 bases, leaving 12 bases between them. The germline V gene has CDR1 ENHRY and CDR2 SYGVKD. The CDR3 contains 14 residues. CDR3 in DNA: TGTGCCATCAGTGAGGGGACACCGACTTATGGCTACACCTTC. This gives the protein CAISEGTPTYGYTF.

The chain carries TRBV20-1 and TRBJ1-6, with D uncertain. The V end was cut by 4 bases, the J end by 8 bases, with 15 bases between. The germline V gene encodes CDR1 DFQATT and CDR2 SNEGSKA (reference sequence). CDR3 size: 14 residues. The DNA for the CDR3 is TGCAGTGCTAAGGTGAGGCAGTTTTATTCACCCCTCCACTTT. Protein: CSAKVRQFYSPLHF.

Notes on this clonotype: A clone one base away is much larger, so this may be a read error. The V call is TRBV20-1, the J call TRBJ2-1; 9 bases are shared with TRBD2. V gave up 6 bases and J gave up 8 bases; unmatched junction bases: 8. CDR1 and CDR2 from the germline V gene are DFQATT and SNEGSKA (reference sequence). CDR3 size: 13 residues. In nucleotides, the CDR3 is TGCAGTGCCAGGCGGGGGGGCTCAGATGAGCAGTTCTTC. It encodes CSARRGGSDEQFF.

This chain joins TRBV7-2 and TRBJ2-2, with 8 bases aligning to TRBD1. The CDR3 is made up of 16 amino acids. With 4 bases clipped from V and 1 base from J, the junction kept 5 bases outside the gene matches. CDR1 is SGHTA and CDR2 is FQGNSA in the germline V gene. The CDR3 reads CASSSQGALNTGELFF. As DNA, the CDR3 is TGTGCCAGCAGCTCGCAGGGGGCGTTGAACACCGGGGAGCTGTTTTTT.

The sample holds many counts of this clonotype. The chain couples TRBV12-3 or TRBV12-4 to TRBJ2-7; 14 nucleotides match TRBD2. V lost 6 bases and J lost 12; bases outside the gene matches: 7. This CDR3 is built from 13 residues. In DNA, the CDR3 is TGTGCCAGCAGAGGGACTAGCGGGGGCCTTTTGTACTTC. Translated: CASRGTSGGLLYF.

The table lists this clonotype with many counts. CDR3 in amino acids: CASSKDRTYEQYF. In nucleotides, the CDR3 is TGTGCCAGCAGCAAAGACAGGACCTACGAGCAGTACTTC. The chain has TRBV6-2 or TRBV6-3 and TRBJ2-7, with D tentatively TRBD1 (6 bases). V was trimmed by 6 bases and J by 2 bases, leaving 11 bases between them. CDR3 length: 13 amino acids. Germline assignment: CDR1 MNHEY and CDR2 SVGEGT.

The rearrangement joins TRBV6-5 to TRBJ2-2; 12 bases match TRBD2. The CDR3 is 16 residues long. V shed 6 bases and J 5 bases; nucleotides not matched to a gene: 7. The germline CDR1 and CDR2 sequences are MNHEY and SVGAGI. The CDR3 sequence is CASSNLAGGRTGELFF. The DNA of the CDR3 is TGTGCCAGCAGCAACCTAGCGGGGGGGCGGACCGGGGAGCTGTTTTTT.

This clonotype was seen a few times. The chain couples TRBV6-2 or TRBV6-3 to TRBJ1-1; D is unresolved. The CDR3 contains 11 residues. Trimming stripped 7 bases from V and 5 bases from J, with 8 bases between. The germline V gene has CDR1 MNHEY and CDR2 SVGEGT. CDR3 residues: CASTTWTEAFF. CDR3 nucleotide sequence: TGTGCCAGCACTACATGGACTGAAGCTTTCTTT.

This clonotype was seen many times. This sequence joins TRBV29-1 and TRBJ1-5, with no clear D. This CDR3 comprises 13 residues. Germline loops: CDR1 SQVTM, CDR2 ANQGSEA. V dropped 4 bases and J dropped 0 bases, with 7 bases sitting between them. CDR3 protein: CSVGRDSNQPQHF. CDR3 sequence (DNA): TGCAGCGTTGGTAGGGATAGCAATCAGCCCCAGCATTTT.

About this clonotype: A much larger clonotype is one base distant, so this may be a read error. This sequence joins TRBV7-2 and TRBJ2-5, with D possibly TRBD1 on 6 matching bases. The V gene lost 1 base and the J gene lost 11 bases, with 14 bases spanning the gap. CDR3 length: 13 amino acids. Germline CDR1 reads SGHTA; CDR2 reads FQGNSA. CDR3 residues: CASSLVRDNEQYF. The CDR3 nucleotides read TGTGCCAGCAGCTTAGTCAGGGACAATGAGCAGTACTTC.

A few counts support this clonotype. The CDR3 DNA is TGTGCCTGGAGTGTAGACAGGGGAAGAAGTTACACCTTC. Translated, it gives CAWSVDRGRSYTF. This chain joins TRBV30 and TRBJ1-2; 8 bases match TRBD1. Germline loops: CDR1 GTSNPN, CDR2 SVGIG (reference sequence). There are 13 residues in the CDR3. After removal of 0 bases from V and 11 bases from J, the junction contained 8 bases not matched to a gene.

In its sample, this clonotype was seen a few times. The rearrangement uses TRBV7-9 and TRBJ2-1; 12 bases line up with TRBD1. V dropped 5 bases and J dropped 9; count of bases not matched to a gene: 8. CDR1 and CDR2 from the germline V gene are SEHNR and FQNEAQ (reference sequence). The CDR3 spans 15 residues. The CDR3 spells CASSQLGQGAVEQFF. The CDR3, as DNA: TGTGCCAGCAGCCAATTGGGACAGGGGGCGGTTGAGCAGTTCTTC.

To note about this clonotype: Since a much larger clone is just one base distant, this may be a read error. The chain joins TRBV6-2 or TRBV6-3 to TRBJ2-7, with D maybe TRBD2 (6 bases). V was shortened by 6 bases and J by 7 bases, with 10 bases between the two germline ends. The CDR3 runs 11 residues. CDR1 and CDR2 (germline): MNHEY, SVGEGT. In nucleotides, the CDR3 is TGTGCCAGCAGGGACTACAATGAGCAGTACTTC. Translating gives CASRDYNEQYF.

This clonotype was picked up many times. The chain carries TRBV27 and TRBJ1-2; D is perhaps TRBD1 (6 bases). Germline CDR1 is MNHEY and CDR2 is SMNVEV (reference sequence). Trimming shortened V by 6 bases and J by 4 bases, and 15 bases separated the two germline ends. The CDR3 length is 14 residues. CDR3 residues: CASRSLDRRYGYTF. The CDR3 nucleotides are TGTGCCAGCAGAAGCCTGGACAGACGCTATGGCTACACCTTC.

This clonotype turned up a few times. The gene calls are TRBV12-3 or TRBV12-4 and TRBJ1-1; unclear D gene. The CDR3 sequence is 13 residues long. The V gene lost 0 bases and the J gene lost 1 base, with 3 bases spanning the gap. CDR3 nucleotides: TGTGCCAGCAGTTTAGCCCCGAACACTGAAGCTTTCTTT. Translation: CASSLAPNTEAFF.

The chain joins TRBV5-1 to TRBJ2-1, with 8 bases identical to TRBD2. With 7 bases clipped from V and 2 bases from J, the junction kept 2 bases outside the gene matches. Per germline, CDR1 SGHRS and CDR2 YFSETQ. CDR3 size: 13 residues. The CDR3: CASGAGAYNEQFF. CDR3 bases: TGCGCCAGCGGAGCGGGAGCCTACAATGAGCAGTTCTTC.

This clonotype was recorded many times. This chain joins TRBV20-1 and TRBJ2-5; a possible D gene is TRBD2 (7 bases). CDR3 length: 13 amino acids. CDR1 and CDR2 from the germline V gene are DFQATT and SNEGSKA (reference sequence). The DNA for the CDR3 is TGCAGCGGTGGGGGGGGCCCCCAAGAGACCCAGTACTTC. Amino acid sequence: CSGGGGPQETQYF.

This clonotype came up a few times. This chain uses TRBV20-1 with TRBJ2-7; tentative D call: TRBD2 (5 bases). The CDR3 spans 12 residues. V gave up 0 bases and J gave up 9 bases, with 12 bases separating them. Germline V lookup: CDR1 DFQATT, CDR2 SNEGSKA (reference sequence). CDR3 in DNA: TGCAGTGCTAGAGATCGGGGTAACCTGCAGTACTTC. This sequence encodes CSARDRGNLQYF.

The CDR3 protein is CASNKIGDSPYNEQFF. For the CDR3, the DNA is TGTGCCAGCAACAAAATAGGGGACAGTCCCTACAATGAGCAGTTCTTC. The V call is TRBV6-1, the J call TRBJ2-1; 7 nucleotides align to TRBD1. The ends lost 7 bases at V and 2 bases at J; junction bases unmatched: 11. Germline V lookup: CDR1 MNHNS, CDR2 SASEGT. This CDR3 spans 16 amino acids.

This clonotype was recorded at least ten times. This rearrangement joins TRBV27 to TRBJ2-7, with TRBD2 identical over 12 bases. CDR3 size: 12 residues. The junction had 2 bases not matched to a gene; V was cut back by 7 bases and J by 7 bases. The germline CDR1 and CDR2 sequences are MNHEY and SMNVEV (reference sequence). The CDR3, as DNA: TGTGCCAGCACCGGACTAGCGGGGGAGCAGTACTTC. Protein product: CASTGLAGEQYF.

Comment on this clonotype: With a much larger clone just one base away, this may be a read error. The rearrangement joins TRBV6-5 to TRBJ1-6, with 7 nucleotides matching TRBD1. The CDR3 consists of 15 residues. CDR1 MNHEY and CDR2 SVGAGI come from the germline V gene. DNA of the CDR3: TGTGCCAGCAGTTACGATAGGGGACAGAATTCACCCCCCCACTTT. Its protein is CASSYDRGQNSPPHF.

This clonotype has a handful of counts. The chain combines TRBV11-2 with TRBJ2-6; D call uncertain. The CDR3 extends over 15 amino acids. Trimming shortened V by 7 bases and J by 2 bases, and 12 bases separated the two germline ends. From germline, CDR1 is SGHAT and CDR2 FQNNGV. The CDR3 bases are TGTGCCAGCATCACCACTACCGCTGGGGCCAACGTCCTGACTTTC. It encodes CASITTTAGANVLTF.

This clonotype was found many times. This chain links TRBV5-1 with TRBJ2-3, with D uncertain. CDR3 length: 15 residues. V dropped 0 bases and J dropped 2 bases, with 10 bases sitting between them. The germline gives CDR1 SGHRS, CDR2 YFSETQ. As DNA, the CDR3 is TGCGCCAGCAGCTTGGAATCCCTCTACACAGATACGCAGTATTTT. This encodes CASSLESLYTDTQYF. Filled out from reference TRBV5-1 and TRBJ2-3, the complete variable domain reads KAGVTQTPRYLIKTRGQQVTLSCSPISGHRSVSWYQQTPGQGLQFLFEYFSETQRNKGNFPGRFSGRQFSNSRSEMNVSTLELGDSALYLCASSLESLYTDTQYFGPGTRLTVL.

This clonotype was found many times. CDR3 loop: CSARDVLNDEQFF. CDR3 nucleotides: TGCAGTGCTAGAGACGTCCTCAACGATGAGCAGTTCTTC. The chain links TRBV20-1 to TRBJ2-1; D is undetermined. CDR1 DFQATT and CDR2 SNEGSKA come from the germline V gene (reference sequence). The V gene lost 0 bases and the J gene lost 8 bases, with 11 bases spanning the gap. This CDR3 is built from 13 residues.

This clonotype was seen at least ten times. The chain couples TRBV7-2 to TRBJ2-5; tentative D call: TRBD2 (5 bases). Germline values: CDR1 SGHTA, CDR2 FQGNSA. The CDR3 loop spans 16 amino acids. Trimming pared 5 bases from V and 5 bases from J, leaving 21 bases between. CDR3 amino acids: CASSPSRTLGVETQYF. The CDR3 coding sequence is TGTGCCAGCAGCCCTTCCCGGACTTTAGGAGTCGAGACCCAGTACTTC.

There are many counts of this clonotype. This rearrangement joins TRBV5-1 to TRBJ2-6; D is undetermined. The V gene lost 0 bases and the J gene lost 2 bases, with 6 bases spanning the gap. CDR1 and CDR2 (germline): SGHRS, YFSETQ. The CDR3 contains 15 residues. CDR3 DNA sequence: TGCGCCAGCAGCTTGGCCGCCACTGGGGCCAACGTCCTGACTTTC. Amino acids: CASSLAATGANVLTF.

Many counts were recorded for this clonotype. This chain connects TRBV5-6 to TRBJ2-1; D perhaps matches TRBD1 (6 bases). V was pared by 2 bases and J by 2 bases, with 11 bases between. In germline, CDR1 is SGHDT, CDR2 YYEEEE. The CDR3 totals 15 residues. In DNA, the CDR3 is TGTGCCAGCAGCTTAACCAGGGGAACCTACAATGAGCAGTTCTTC. Residues: CASSLTRGTYNEQFF.

The chain joins TRBV6-5 to TRBJ2-1; D remains unclear. V gave up 4 bases and J gave up 3 bases, with 13 bases separating them. CDR1 and CDR2 (germline): MNHEY, SVGAGI. The CDR3 is made up of 15 amino acids. The CDR3 protein is CASSSQVKVYNEQFF. CDR3 nucleotide sequence: TGTGCCAGCAGTTCCCAAGTTAAAGTCTACAATGAGCAGTTCTTC.

Comments on this clonotype: One junction end does not reproduce the germline sequence, and a read error may be involved. The chain couples TRBV12-3 or TRBV12-4 to TRBJ2-3, with 13 bases identical to TRBD2. This CDR3 has 15 amino acids. CDR3 sequence reads: CASSLGLAGADTEYF. The CDR3 DNA reads TGTGCCAGCAGTCTCGGACTAGCGGGGGCAGATACGGAGTATTTT.

For this clonotype: This sequence may be a read error, since a much larger clone differs from it by one base. The chain uses TRBV7-9 and TRBJ2-1; 11 bases are a match to TRBD1. This CDR3 contains 14 residues. The trim removed 5 bases at V and 12 bases at J, leaving 9 bases unmatched. Per the germline V gene, CDR1 is SEHNR and CDR2 is FQNEAQ (reference sequence). CDR3 in amino acids: CASSRTGGEVAQFF. The CDR3 nucleotides are TGTGCCAGCAGCCGGACAGGGGGCGAGGTAGCGCAGTTCTTC.

This clonotype was detected ten times or more. The V call is TRBV28, the J call TRBJ2-7; a possible D gene is TRBD1 (5 bases). The CDR3 totals 15 residues. Germline V gives CDR1 MDHEN, CDR2 SYDVKM. Trimming pared 2 bases from V and 0 bases from J, leaving 11 bases between. The CDR3 bases are TGTGCCAGCAGTTTAGTACACAGGAGCTCCTACGAGCAGTACTTC. Its translation is CASSLVHRSSYEQYF.